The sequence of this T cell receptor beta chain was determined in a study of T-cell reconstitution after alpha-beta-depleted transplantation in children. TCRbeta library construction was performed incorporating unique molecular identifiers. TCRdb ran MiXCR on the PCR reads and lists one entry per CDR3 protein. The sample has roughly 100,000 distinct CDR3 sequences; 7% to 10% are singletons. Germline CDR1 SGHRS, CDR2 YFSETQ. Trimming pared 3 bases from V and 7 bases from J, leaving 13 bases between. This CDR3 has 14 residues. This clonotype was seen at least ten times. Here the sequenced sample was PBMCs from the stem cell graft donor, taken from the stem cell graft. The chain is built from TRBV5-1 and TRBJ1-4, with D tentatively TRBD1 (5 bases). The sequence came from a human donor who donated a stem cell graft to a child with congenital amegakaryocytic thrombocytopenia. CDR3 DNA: TGCGCCAGCAGCTGGGCAGGGTCGTTTGAAAAACTGTTTTTT. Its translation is CASSWAGSFEKLFF.